This TCR beta chain was sequenced in a study of Graves' ophthalmopathy and Graves' hyperthyroidism. RNA transcripts were the template, and TCR beta CDR3 regions were amplified from them. HTBI primers were used in a first-round RT-PCR, which preceded a second-round multiplex PCR. TCRdb passed the multiplex PCR reads through MiXCR, listing each CDR3 protein once. Of hundreds of thousands of distinct CDR3 sequences listed, over 20% are singletons. If no ophthalmopathy appeared within 18 months of follow-up, hyperthyroidism was termed stable. Thyroid ultrasound, orbital computed tomography, TRAb, serum thyroxine and clinical symptoms formed the basis of diagnosis. PBMCs came from roughly 9.1 ml of fresh peripheral blood. CDR3 size: 15 residues. V was cut by 4 bases and J by 1 base, with 13 bases left in between.

The chain joins TRBV12-3 or TRBV12-4 to TRBJ1-1; TRBD1 might be the D (6 bases). The source is a woman aged 18 to 35 with stable Graves' hyperthyroidism. Some clones in this sample may be carry-over from other donors' samples. The specimen was peripheral blood. As DNA, the CDR3 is TGTGCCAGCAGTTCACCCGGGACACCGAACACTGAAGCTTTCTTT. Translating it yields CASSSPGTPNTEAFF.